The T cell receptor beta chain described here comes from a study of post-analysis software for immune sequencing data (dated by TCRdb to 2015 to 2017). Some background on the complete study: Relapsing-remitting, secondary progressive and progressive-relapsing multiple sclerosis were recorded as disease courses, and subtype annotation was lacking for some patients. The patient repertoires were set against roughly eleven previously published healthy control repertoires from donors whose ages ranged from roughly 6 to 27 years. A subset of samples was prepared in parallel using single-end sample barcoding, then pooled and co-amplified after Illumina adapter ligation. Here is what the overall study found, with its caveats: Compared with controls, multiple sclerosis patients had significantly lower normalized Chao1 diversity, a finding suggesting substantial peripheral T-cell clonal expansion. Patients showed significantly higher frequencies than controls for several TRBV segments, among them TRBV5-6, TRBV5-1 and TRBV20-1. Strong co-clustering of samples prepared in the same batch was shown by direct clustering with F measure, prompting a batch-effect correction. The multiple sclerosis patient group was slightly younger than the control group.

The germline V gene yields ENHRY for CDR1 and SYGVKD for CDR2. Trimming takes 0 bases from V and 1 base from J, and the germline ends sit 10 bases apart. The CDR3 runs 16 residues from the cysteine to the phenylalanine. Only CDR3 DNA is held: 48 bases, read in frame from base 1. This clonotype was detected a few times. The antigen it binds to is not known. The record has no base qualities; no much larger clone is one base away. TCR beta repertoires were profiled from peripheral blood of approximately 13 young patients with multiple sclerosis to demonstrate the VDJtools post-analysis software. The multiple sclerosis patients were children and adolescents ranging in age from roughly 6 to 15 years. The method was PCR. Data came from an Illumina HiSeq 2500. To reduce PCR and sequencing biases, unique molecular identifiers were incorporated into the TCR beta cDNA libraries. Some 500,000 cDNA molecules were obtained for every 1 to 10 million input T cells, so each molecule roughly corresponded to one T cell. The patient libraries were prepared and sequenced with the same protocol used for the earlier healthy control dataset. Within a given batch, samples were prepared together, multiplexed and sequenced on the same HiSeq lane. In the paper's pipeline: Raw barcoded reads were processed with MIGEC, and single-read molecular identifier groups were discarded before consensus assembly and CDR3 extraction. VDJtools was used for post-analysis of the clonotype tables, with diversity normalized by down-sampling every dataset to the smallest sample size. To correct batch-related cross-sample contamination, repertoire overlap clustering matched CDR3 amino acid sequences but not nucleotide sequences. The public reads were reprocessed in TCRdb via fastp at Q25 and MiXCR, keeping in-frame beta chains. CDR3 protein sequences are deduplicated, and each keeps its most common genes and DNA. The V and J calls and clone size come from TCRdb's table, not from the authors' own analysis. Counted in this sample were more than 450,000 distinct CDR3 sequences; 44% of them appeared once. The ten top clones hold about 1.5% of the sample.

The TCR was taken from a girl aged 5-17 years with multiple sclerosis. The chain is encoded by TRBV10-3 joined to TRBJ2-1; 6 matching bases give a weak D call of TRBD1. The sequencing input was blood. CDR3 region: CAISESRDRSYNEQFF. The DNA sequence is TGTGCCATCAGTGAGTCGAGAGACAGGTCCTACAATGAGCAGTTCTTC.